The 20 T cell receptor beta chains below all came from one sample that was sequenced in a study of cytomegalovirus exposure and HLA in healthy donors. Both 60 Vbeta primers and 13 Jbeta primers went into the PCR. Some clones are missing from TCRdb's copy, which holds only in-frame ones; the method was immunoSEQ multiplex PCR. The data hold 80,000 to 100,000 clones, with about four fifths observed a single time. Specimen: PBMCs. The source is a man aged 35 to 55 in good health and CMV-seropositive.

The chain is built from TRBV7-6 and TRBJ1-4; no clear D gene. The CDR3 covers 17 residues. Germline V gives CDR1 SGHVS, CDR2 FNYEAQ. The V end lost 0 bases, the J end lost 5 bases, and 16 bases lay between the germline ends. CDR3 in amino acids: CASSLAAGSTGNEKLFF. For the CDR3, the DNA is TGTGCCAGCAGCTTAGCAGCCGGGTCCACGGGGAATGAAAAACTGTTTTTT.

The V and J genes are TRBV4-1 and TRBJ1-2; possible D gene TRBD1, 6 bases. Germline V CDR1 and CDR2: MGHRA, YSYEKL. V was shortened by 0 bases and J by 4 bases, with 12 bases between the two germline ends. The length of the CDR3 is 15 residues. CDR3 in amino acids: CASSQEGADAYGYTF. CDR3 bases: TGCGCCAGCAGCCAAGAGGGGGCGGATGCCTATGGCTACACCTTC.

The CDR3 sequence is CASSLSGSGSSGEQFF. Here the CDR3 DNA reads TGCGCCAGCAGCTTGAGTGGCAGCGGGAGTTCGGGCGAGCAGTTCTTC. This chain joins TRBV5-1 and TRBJ2-1; TRBD2 agrees at 8 bases. Trimming removed 1 base from V and 10 bases from J; junction bases left unmatched: 13. Germline CDR1 reads SGHRS; CDR2 reads YFSETQ. This CDR3 region has 16 residues.

The chain combines TRBV7-6 with TRBJ2-2, with a possible D match to TRBD1 (5 bases). Germline CDR1 SGHVS, CDR2 FNYEAQ. The germline V and J ends were trimmed by 0 bases and 3 bases, with 5 bases remaining between them. There are 14 residues in the CDR3. The DNA of the CDR3 is TGTGCCAGCAGCTTAGCAGGGGACACCGGGGAGCTGTTTTTT. Translated: CASSLAGDTGELFF.

The rearrangement joins TRBV7-9 to TRBJ1-4, with 7 bases identical to TRBD1. The CDR3 covers 15 residues. V shed 1 base, J shed 8 bases, and the junction held 7 bases outside the gene matches. The germline V gene has CDR1 SEHNR and CDR2 FQNEAQ (reference sequence). CDR3 sequence reads: CASSLGTGVGEKLFF. CDR3 coding DNA: TGTGCCAGCAGCTTAGGTACAGGGGTGGGCGAAAAACTGTTTTTT.

This clone was observed a handful of times. The J gene is TRBJ1-1, the V gene TRBV30; TRBD1 is a possible D gene (6 bases). The CDR3 has 13 amino acids. CDR1 GTSNPN and CDR2 SVGIG come from the germline V gene (reference sequence). V lost 0 bases and J 5 bases, leaving 10 bases between the germline ends. The CDR3 region is CAWSVKGVTEAFF. The CDR3 coding sequence is TGTGCCTGGAGTGTGAAGGGGGTTACTGAAGCTTTCTTT.

This chain connects TRBV6-5 to TRBJ1-5; TRBD1 might be the D (6 bases). Trimming removed 5 bases at V and 4 bases at J, with 9 bases between. CDR1 MNHEY and CDR2 SVGAGI come from the germline V gene. The CDR3 length is 13 residues. The CDR3 region is CASSGTGNQPQHF. In nucleotides, the CDR3 is TGTGCCAGCAGTGGAACAGGGAATCAGCCCCAGCATTTT.

This clone was counted a single time. The chain uses TRBV29-1 and TRBJ1-4; D is perhaps TRBD1 (5 bases). Germline CDR1 is SQVTM and CDR2 is ANQGSEA. Trimming took off 4 bases at V and 3 bases at J, with 6 bases between the two ends. CDR3 length equals 12 residues. The CDR3 bases are TGCAGCGTTGTAGGGGCTAATGAAAAACTGTTTTTT. It codes for CSVVGANEKLFF.

This clone turned up a few times. The V gene is TRBV9, the J gene TRBJ2-5; D is possibly TRBD2 (5 bases). Trimming took off 4 bases at V and 4 bases at J, with 14 bases between the two ends. The length of the CDR3 is 14 residues. Germline-derived CDR1 and CDR2 are SGDLS and YYNGEE. The DNA of the CDR3 is TGTGCCAGCAGCACCCCGAGCGGTTCAGAGACCCAGTACTTC. It is translated as CASSTPSGSETQYF.

The rearrangement joins TRBV6-5 to TRBJ1-2, with TRBD1 matching over 7 bases. Germline V gene data show CDR1 as MNHEY and CDR2 as SVGAGI. CDR3 length: 14 residues. The junction had 10 bases not matched to a gene; V was cut back by 6 bases and J by 6 bases. CDR3 region: CASRNDREANGYTF. DNA for the CDR3: TGTGCCAGCAGGAATGACAGGGAAGCGAATGGCTACACCTTC.

The chain uses TRBV19 and TRBJ1-5; the match to TRBD1 covers 10 bases. With 7 bases clipped from V and 5 bases from J, the junction kept 14 bases outside the gene matches. The germline V gene encodes CDR1 LNHDA and CDR2 SQIVND (reference sequence). The CDR3 sequence is 17 residues long. CDR3 region: CASTGTGAVYWDQPQHF. The CDR3, as DNA: TGTGCCAGTACTGGGACAGGGGCCGTTTACTGGGATCAGCCCCAGCATTTT.

The chain joins TRBV19 to TRBJ1-5; perhaps TRBD1 as D (5 bases). The CDR3 length is 14 residues. The V and J ends lost 1 base and 5 bases respectively, with 9 bases between them. CDR1 LNHDA and CDR2 SQIVND come from the germline V gene (reference sequence). The CDR3 sequence is CASSIAGHHQPQHF. The CDR3 nucleotides read TGTGCCAGTAGTATAGCTGGACACCATCAGCCCCAGCATTTT.

The J gene is TRBJ2-1, the V gene TRBV5-1; D ambiguous. CDR3 length: 13 amino acids. V was shortened by 0 bases and J by 10 bases, with 11 bases between the two germline ends. Per the germline V gene, CDR1 is SGHRS and CDR2 is YFSETQ. The CDR3 region is CASSLAPEEEQFF. The CDR3 DNA follows: TGCGCCAGCAGCTTGGCCCCAGAGGAAGAGCAGTTCTTC.

The CDR3, as DNA: TGTGCCAGCAGCTTAGGGCTAGCGGGTTATAGTGAGCAGTTCTTC. Residues: CASSLGLAGYSEQFF. This chain connects TRBV7-6 to TRBJ2-1, with TRBD2 matching 8 bases. Trimming cost V 1 base and J 9 bases; bases outside gene matches: 8. The V gene's germline CDR1 is SGHVS and CDR2 FNYEAQ. The CDR3 is 15 amino acids.

CDR3 sequence reads: CASSLGGRFYNEQFF. Written as DNA, the CDR3 is TGTGCCAGCAGTTTGGGCGGGCGGTTCTACAATGAGCAGTTCTTC. The chain couples TRBV28 to TRBJ2-1; the D gene is possibly TRBD2 (5 bases). The CDR3 spans 15 residues. Germline V gives CDR1 MDHEN, CDR2 SYDVKM. Trimming stripped 3 bases from V and 3 bases from J, with 12 bases between. The entire variable domain, with the rest obtained from reference TRBV28 and TRBJ2-1, is as follows: DVKVTQSSRYLVKRTGEKVFLECVQDMDHENMFWYRQDPGLGLRLIYFSYDVKMKEKGDIPEGYSVSREKKERFSLILESASTNQTSMYLCASSLGGRFYNEQFFGPGTRLTVL.

This chain uses TRBV18 with TRBJ1-2; D perhaps matches TRBD1 (5 bases). Germline V lookup: CDR1 KGHSH, CDR2 LQKENI. V lost 6 bases and J 1 base, leaving 18 bases between the germline ends. The CDR3 runs to 16 residues. Here the CDR3 reads CASSIGGGDLNYGYTF. The CDR3 nucleotides are TGTGCCAGCTCCATCGGCGGGGGGGATCTTAACTATGGCTACACCTTC.

The rearrangement uses TRBV2 and TRBJ2-3, with D possibly matching TRBD2 (5 bases). V dropped 6 bases and J dropped 3 bases, with 10 bases sitting between them. The CDR3 contains 13 residues. Germline assignment: CDR1 SNHLY and CDR2 FYNNEI. The CDR3 DNA reads as TGTGCCAGCAGACTAGAGGTGACAGATACGCAGTATTTT. Translated, it gives CASRLEVTDTQYF.

This clone was seen a few times. The rearrangement joins TRBV7-6 to TRBJ2-7; tentatively, D is TRBD2 (6 bases). The CDR3 loop spans 15 amino acids. Germline assignment: CDR1 SGHVS and CDR2 FNYEAQ. V lost 5 bases and J 0 bases, leaving 14 bases between the germline ends. CDR3 amino acids: CASSPTRDSSYEQYF. The CDR3 DNA is TGTGCCAGCAGCCCGACCCGGGACTCCTCCTACGAGCAGTACTTC.

CDR3 sequence: CSVRLQGPYNEQFF. CDR3 in DNA: TGCAGCGTGAGGCTACAGGGACCCTACAATGAGCAGTTCTTC. V usage is TRBV29-1 and J usage is TRBJ2-1; a possible D gene is TRBD1 (6 bases). This CDR3 spans 14 amino acids. The germline gives CDR1 SQVTM, CDR2 ANQGSEA. V was trimmed by 6 bases and J by 2 bases, leaving 14 bases between them.

This clone was seen just once. V gene TRBV10-2 combines with J gene TRBJ2-5; 10 bases agree with TRBD2. The J call may not be correct, given that the DNA end is closer to TRBJ2-7. The germline gives CDR1 WSHSY, CDR2 SAAADI. There are 13 residues in the CDR3. CDR3: CASRAGGPYEQYF. As DNA, the CDR3 is TGCGCCAGCAGAGCGGGAGGGCCCTACGAGCAGTACTTC.